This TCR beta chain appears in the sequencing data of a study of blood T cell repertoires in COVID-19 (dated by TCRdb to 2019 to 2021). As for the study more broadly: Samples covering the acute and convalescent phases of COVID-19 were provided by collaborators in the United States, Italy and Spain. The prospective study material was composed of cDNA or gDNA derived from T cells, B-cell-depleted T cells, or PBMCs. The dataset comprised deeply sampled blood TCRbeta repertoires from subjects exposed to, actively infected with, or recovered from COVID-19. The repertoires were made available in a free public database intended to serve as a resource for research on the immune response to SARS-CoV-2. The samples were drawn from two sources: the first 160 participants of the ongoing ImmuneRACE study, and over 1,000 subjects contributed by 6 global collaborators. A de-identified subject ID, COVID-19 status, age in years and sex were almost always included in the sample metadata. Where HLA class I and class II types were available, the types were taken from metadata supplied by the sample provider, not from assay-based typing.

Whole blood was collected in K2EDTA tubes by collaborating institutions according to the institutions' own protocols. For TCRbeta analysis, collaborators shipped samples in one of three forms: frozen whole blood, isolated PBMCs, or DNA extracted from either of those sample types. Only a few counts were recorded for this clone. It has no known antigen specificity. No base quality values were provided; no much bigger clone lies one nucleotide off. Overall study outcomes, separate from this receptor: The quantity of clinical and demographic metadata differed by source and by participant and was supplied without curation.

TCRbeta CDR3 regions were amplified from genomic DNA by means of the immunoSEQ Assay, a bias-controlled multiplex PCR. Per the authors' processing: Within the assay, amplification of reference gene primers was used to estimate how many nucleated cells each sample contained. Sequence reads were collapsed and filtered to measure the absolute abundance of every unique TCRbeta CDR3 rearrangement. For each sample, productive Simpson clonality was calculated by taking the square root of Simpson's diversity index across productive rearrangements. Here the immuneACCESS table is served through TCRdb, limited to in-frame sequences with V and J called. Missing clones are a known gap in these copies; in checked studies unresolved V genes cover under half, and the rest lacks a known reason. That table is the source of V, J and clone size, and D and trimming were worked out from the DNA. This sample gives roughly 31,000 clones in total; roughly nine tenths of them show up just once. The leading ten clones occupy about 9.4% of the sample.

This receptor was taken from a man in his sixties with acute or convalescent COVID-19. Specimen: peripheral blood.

The CDR3 is CASNKPGQGDEAFF. The base sequence is TGTGCCAGCAACAAACCGGGACAGGGCGATGAAGCTTTCTTT. The rearranged chain carries TRBV11-3 and TRBJ1-1, and TRBD1 matches 9 of the central bases. Reading the germline V gene gives CDR1 SGHNT and CDR2 YENEEA. Trimming leaves V shorter by 7 bases and J shorter by 7 bases, with the junction holding 10 bases beyond the gene matches. The CDR3 numbers 14 residues from cysteine through phenylalanine. Just CDR3 DNA is preserved here, 42 bases in frame from base 1.